This T cell receptor (beta chain) was captured by sequencing in a study of CD8+CD57+ T cells in acquired aplastic anemia. The V gene lost 3 bases and the J gene lost 12 bases, with 12 bases spanning the gap. CDR3 size: 12 residues. The germline CDR1 and CDR2 sequences are DFQATT and SNEGSKA (reference sequence). Study-wide findings and caveats: Between patients and controls, CD8+ Simpson's diversity did not vary significantly.

Genomic DNA was employed as the template in profiling TCR beta VDJ and CDR3. TCRdb reprocessed the reads via MiXCR and lists one record per CDR3 protein. Of roughly 51,000 distinct CDR3 sequences in the sample, about 78% were seen once. Points on this clonotype: The antigen is unknown.

The rearrangement joins TRBV20-1 to TRBJ1-6; D unclear. This sequence originates from a human donor in good health, serving as a control. The sample comprised sorted CD4+, CD8+, or CD8+CD57+ T cells (not recorded which) from PBMCs. Here the CDR3 DNA reads TGCAGTGCTAGCGACGGCCCATTACCCCTCCACTTT. This codes for CSASDGPLPLHF.